The 27 T cell receptor beta chains reported below all come from one sample, sequenced in a study of blood T cell repertoires in COVID-19. Measured with immunoSEQ multiplex PCR; TCRdb has only the in-frame clones, and not every one. The sample has 100,000 to 150,000 clones, around 77% seen once. Sequenced sample: peripheral blood. These receptors originate from a man between 60 and 70 years old with active or convalescent COVID-19.

V gene TRBV20-1 combines with J gene TRBJ2-7; 8 nucleotides agree with TRBD2. Germline V gene data show CDR1 as DFQATT and CDR2 as SNEGSKA (reference sequence). After removal of 6 bases from V and 2 bases from J, the junction contained 9 bases not matched to a gene. The CDR3 length is 14 residues. The CDR3 spells CSASPRLATYEQYF. CDR3 nucleotides: TGCAGTGCGAGTCCCCGACTAGCGACCTACGAGCAGTACTTC.

The chain joins TRBV6-5 to TRBJ1-4; perhaps TRBD1 as D (5 bases). CDR3 length equals 13 residues. The germline gives CDR1 MNHEY, CDR2 SVGAGI. Trimming pared 7 bases from V and 6 bases from J, leaving 12 bases between. This CDR3 is CASTYDRDEKLFF. The DNA of the CDR3 is TGTGCCAGCACCTATGACAGAGATGAAAAACTGTTTTTT.

This rearrangement joins TRBV19 to TRBJ2-5; D gene ambiguous. The CDR3 has 14 residues. Per germline, CDR1 LNHDA and CDR2 SQIVND (reference sequence). V dropped 10 bases and J dropped 1 base, with 16 bases sitting between them. As DNA, the CDR3 is TGTGCCACCAGAGGAGCAGTAGCCCAAGAGACCCAGTACTTC. Its translation is CATRGAVAQETQYF.

This sequence joins TRBV2 and TRBJ2-2, with D possibly being TRBD1 (6 bases). The V end lost 6 bases, the J end lost 2 bases, and 10 bases lay between the germline ends. The CDR3 is made up of 14 amino acids. Germline CDR1 reads SNHLY; CDR2 reads FYNNEI. The CDR3, as DNA: TGTGCCAGCAGAGTAGGGGGAAACACCGGGGAGCTGTTTTTT. Translated, it gives CASRVGGNTGELFF.

The chain recombines TRBV27 with TRBJ1-1, with TRBD1 matching over 7 bases. J was trimmed by 6 bases and V by 5 bases; bases with no gene match: 6. In germline, CDR1 is MNHEY, CDR2 SMNVEV (reference sequence). There are 13 residues in the CDR3. CDR3 sequence (DNA): TGTGCCAGCAGTGACAGGGTGGTTCCTGAAGCTTTCTTT. It is translated as CASSDRVVPEAFF.

This chain's CDR3 is CASSQDRVGYTF. CDR3 nucleotide sequence: TGTGCCAGCAGTCAAGACAGGGTTGGCTACACCTTC. The gene calls are TRBV7-2 and TRBJ1-2; 7 positions agree with TRBD1. V was clipped by 6 bases and J by 7 bases; unmatched bases: 5. CDR3 size: 12 residues. CDR1 and CDR2 (germline): SGHTA, FQGNSA.

In this sample, this clone turned up a few times. The genes are TRBV4-2 and TRBJ2-7; 14 positions match TRBD2. The CDR3 length is 17 residues. Germline V gene sequence: CDR1 LGHNA, CDR2 YNFKEQ. J was trimmed by 7 bases and V by 4 bases; bases with no gene match: 12. The CDR3 reads CASSLSEGLAGAGEQYF. DNA of the CDR3: TGTGCCAGCAGCCTCTCGGAGGGACTAGCGGGAGCGGGAGAGCAGTACTTC.

The rearrangement uses TRBV5-6 and TRBJ1-5; D perhaps matches TRBD1 (6 bases). V shed 2 bases and J shed 6 bases, with 15 bases lying between them. Germline V gene lookup returns CDR1 SGHDT and CDR2 YYEEEE. This CDR3 comprises 15 residues. The CDR3 nucleotides read TGTGCCAGCAGCTTTCGGGGGGCGGCCGGTCAGCCCCAGCATTTT. As protein: CASSFRGAAGQPQHF. Complete variable domain (other parts from reference TRBV5-6 and TRBJ1-5): DAGVTQSPTHLIKTRGQQVTLRCSPKSGHDTVSWYQQALGQGPQFIFQYYEEEERQRGNFPDRFSGHQFPNYSSELNVNALLLGDSALYLCASSFRGAAGQPQHFGDGTRLSIL.

This clone appeared a single time. The gene calls are TRBV5-1 and TRBJ1-4; TRBD1 agrees at 8 bases. With 1 base clipped from V and 8 bases from J, the junction kept 4 bases outside the gene matches. CDR3 length: 14 residues. Germline V gives CDR1 SGHRS, CDR2 YFSETQ. CDR3 amino acids: CASSLTGQGEKLFF. The CDR3 DNA sequence: TGCGCCAGCAGCTTGACCGGACAGGGAGAAAAACTGTTTTTT.

The rearrangement links TRBV20-1 to TRBJ1-1; D possibly corresponds to TRBD1 (6 bases). V shed 3 bases and J shed 1 base, with 18 bases lying between them. Germline V gene sequence: CDR1 DFQATT, CDR2 SNEGSKA (reference sequence). This CDR3 comprises 16 residues. CDR3 sequence (DNA): TGCAGTGCTAGTTTTTTCCAGGGGACCTCGAACACTGAAGCTTTCTTT. Translation gives CSASFFQGTSNTEAFF.

The chain combines TRBV2 with TRBJ1-5; D is perhaps TRBD1 (5 bases). The CDR3 has 14 residues. Looked up from germline, CDR1 is SNHLY and CDR2 is FYNNEI. Deletions cut 6 bases from V and 1 base from J, with 10 bases between. The CDR3 region is CASRDIGSNQPQHF. CDR3 DNA sequence: TGTGCCAGCAGGGACATAGGAAGCAATCAGCCCCAGCATTTT.

The chain employs TRBV5-6 and TRBJ1-2, with D possibly being TRBD1 (5 bases). Between the trimmed V and J ends, which lost 0 bases and 6 bases, there was a span of 18 bases. Germline CDR1 reads SGHDT; CDR2 reads YYEEEE. This CDR3 spans 16 amino acids. The CDR3 bases are TGTGCCAGCAGCTTGGTGGCAGGGAAGGGGTTGGATGGCTACACCTTC. Its translation: CASSLVAGKGLDGYTF.

This chain uses TRBV5-1 with TRBJ2-7, with TRBD2 matching 7 bases. This CDR3 has 17 residues. The V segment lost 0 bases and the J segment 1 base; nucleotides outside the gene matches: 10. In germline, CDR1 is SGHRS, CDR2 YFSETQ. The CDR3 nucleotides are TGCGCCAGCAGCTTGGAAGCGGGAAGAACAAAATCCTACGAGCAGTACTTC. The encoded protein is CASSLEAGRTKSYEQYF.

The chain uses TRBV2 and TRBJ2-1; D might be TRBD2 (6 bases). CDR3 length: 11 amino acids. CDR1 and CDR2 from the germline V gene are SNHLY and FYNNEI. Trimming took off 8 bases at V and 13 bases at J, with 15 bases between the two ends. The CDR3 nucleotides read TGTGCCAGCGATGGGTCGGGAGTTCAGTTCTTC. This sequence encodes CASDGSGVQFF.

This chain connects TRBV28 to TRBJ2-7; 8 nucleotides agree with TRBD2. The CDR3 is made up of 17 amino acids. V gave up 4 bases and J gave up 0 bases; unmatched junction bases: 11. The germline V gene encodes CDR1 MDHEN and CDR2 SYDVKM. Here the CDR3 reads CASSSFWGSGASYEQYF. CDR3 nucleotides: TGTGCCAGCAGTTCCTTTTGGGGTAGCGGGGCCTCCTACGAGCAGTACTTC.

This clone was recorded once. The DNA of the CDR3 is TGTGCCACCAGCAGAGGCGGGGACGGCAATCAGCCCCAGCATTTT. Translating gives CATSRGGDGNQPQHF. The V gene is TRBV15, the J gene TRBJ1-5, with D perhaps matching TRBD1 (5 bases). Germline V gene sequence: CDR1 LNHNV, CDR2 YYDKDF (reference sequence). CDR3 size: 15 residues. Trimming pared 1 base from V and 2 bases from J, leaving 9 bases between.

This sequence joins TRBV4-2 and TRBJ2-7, with TRBD2 identical over 11 bases. The CDR3 loop spans 17 amino acids. V was pared by 5 bases and J by 3 bases, with 12 bases of the junction left unmatched. Germline lookup yields CDR1 LGHNA and CDR2 YNFKEQ. CDR3 DNA: TGTGCCAGCAGCTACTGGACTAGCGGGCAGAGGGACTACGAGCAGTACTTC. It codes for CASSYWTSGQRDYEQYF.

This chain uses TRBV29-1 with TRBJ1-2; the match to TRBD1 covers 7 bases. Germline V CDR1 and CDR2: SQVTM, ANQGSEA. The CDR3 is 12 amino acids. J was trimmed by 8 bases and V by 1 base; bases with no gene match: 4. The chain's CDR3 is CSVEGGGGGYTF. The CDR3 DNA sequence: TGCAGCGTTGAAGGAGGGGGCGGAGGCTACACCTTC. Together with reference TRBV29-1 and TRBJ1-2, the CDR3 gives the full variable domain: SAVISQKPSRDICQRGTSLTIQCQVDSQVTMMFWYRQQPGQSLTLIATANQGSEATYESGFVIDKFPISRPNLTFSTLTVSNMSPEDSSIYLCSVEGGGGGYTFGSGTRLTVV.

The chain employs TRBV28 and TRBJ1-6, with 7 bases identical to TRBD1. Looked up from germline, CDR1 is MDHEN and CDR2 is SYDVKM. V dropped 5 bases and J dropped 14; count of bases not matched to a gene: 12. CDR3 length: 14 residues. CDR3 loop: CASSEFSGGSALHF. The CDR3 nucleotides are TGTGCCAGCAGTGAATTTTCAGGGGGTTCGGCCCTCCACTTT.

The rearrangement links TRBV11-2 to TRBJ2-3; a possible D gene is TRBD2 (5 bases). The CDR3 extends over 15 amino acids. Deletions cut 2 bases from V and 0 bases from J, with 9 bases between. CDR1 is SGHAT, CDR2 FQNNGV, per germline. CDR3: CASSLTGGSTDTQYF. CDR3 DNA sequence: TGTGCCAGCAGCTTAACCGGCGGGAGCACAGATACGCAGTATTTT.

The chain uses TRBV7-6 and TRBJ1-1, with 8 nucleotides matching TRBD1. This CDR3 contains 12 residues. V shed 1 base, J shed 11 bases, and the junction held 3 bases outside the gene matches. The germline gives CDR1 SGHVS, CDR2 FNYEAQ. The CDR3 loop reads CASSLVGQEAFF. The CDR3 DNA sequence: TGTGCCAGCAGCTTAGTGGGACAGGAGGCTTTCTTT.

The rearrangement joins TRBV6-2 or TRBV6-3 to TRBJ2-1, with D maybe TRBD2 (6 bases). From germline, CDR1 is MNHEY and CDR2 SVGEGT. The CDR3 totals 16 residues. V was clipped by 0 bases and J by 6 bases, with 15 bases between them. CDR3 residues: CASSYSAGGAGNEQFF. CDR3 in DNA: TGTGCCAGCAGTTACTCAGCCGGGGGAGCAGGCAATGAGCAGTTCTTC.

This clone was seen more than once but under ten times. The chain uses TRBV27 and TRBJ2-1; 8 nucleotides line up with TRBD2. Unmatched junction bases numbered 5, after V lost 3 bases and J lost 4 bases. CDR1 MNHEY and CDR2 SMNVEV come from the germline V gene (reference sequence). The CDR3 totals 15 residues. The CDR3 region has the DNA TGTGCCAGCAGTTTTAGCGGGAATTGGTACAATGAGCAGTTCTTC. Its protein product is CASSFSGNWYNEQFF.

The gene calls are TRBV18 and TRBJ2-7, with TRBD2 as a possible D gene (5 bases). This CDR3 spans 13 amino acids. Trimming stripped 3 bases from V and 3 bases from J, with 9 bases between. CDR1 and CDR2 (germline): KGHSH, LQKENI. The CDR3 sequence: CASSPGLNYEQYF. The CDR3 DNA reads TGTGCCAGCTCACCCGGACTGAACTACGAGCAGTACTTC.

This chain uses TRBV29-1 with TRBJ2-1; 14 nucleotides agree with TRBD2. Germline trimming cut 4 bases from V and 4 bases from J; bases unmatched to any gene: 9. CDR3 length: 17 amino acids. CDR1 is SQVTM, CDR2 ANQGSEA, per germline. The CDR3 loop is CSVVAGTSGRLYNEQFF. CDR3 DNA sequence: TGCAGCGTTGTGGCCGGGACTAGCGGGAGACTTTACAATGAGCAGTTCTTC.

The chain links TRBV6-2 or TRBV6-3 to TRBJ2-7; 16 nucleotides match TRBD2. Germline CDR1 reads MNHEY; CDR2 reads SVGEGT. The length of the CDR3 is 17 residues. V dropped 2 bases and J dropped 5; count of bases not matched to a gene: 6. CDR3 DNA: TGTGCCAGCAGTTACCCGGGACTAGCGGGAGGGAGGAACGAGCAGTACTTC. This codes for CASSYPGLAGGRNEQYF.

The chain is built from TRBV6-2 or TRBV6-3 and TRBJ2-7; TRBD2 might be the D (5 bases). The ends were cut back, 5 bases at V and 7 bases at J, with 15 bases in the middle. CDR3 length: 13 residues. Looked up from germline, CDR1 is MNHEY and CDR2 is SVGEGT. The CDR3 is CASSTSLLWEQYF. CDR3 nucleotides: TGTGCCAGCAGTACTAGTTTGCTCTGGGAGCAGTACTTC.